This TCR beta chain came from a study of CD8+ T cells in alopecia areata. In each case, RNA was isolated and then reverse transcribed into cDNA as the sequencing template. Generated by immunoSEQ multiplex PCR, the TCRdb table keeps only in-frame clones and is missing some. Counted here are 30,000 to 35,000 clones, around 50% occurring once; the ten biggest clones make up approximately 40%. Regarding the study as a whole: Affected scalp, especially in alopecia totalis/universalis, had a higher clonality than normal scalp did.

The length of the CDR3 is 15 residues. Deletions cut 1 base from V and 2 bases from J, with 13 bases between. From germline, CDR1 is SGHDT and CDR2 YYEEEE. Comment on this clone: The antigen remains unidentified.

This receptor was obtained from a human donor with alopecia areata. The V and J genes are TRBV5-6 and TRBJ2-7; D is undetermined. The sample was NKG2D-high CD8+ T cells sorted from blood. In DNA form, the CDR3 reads TGTGCCAGCAGCTTGAGTATCAGATCCCCCTACGAGCAGTACTTC. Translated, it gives CASSLSIRSPYEQYF.